This T cell receptor (beta chain) was identified during a study of blood T cell repertoires in COVID-19. As processed by the authors: It was from reference gene primer amplification that nucleated cell counts were estimated. Clones were sequenced by immunoSEQ multiplex PCR, and TCRdb holds only the in-frame ones, with some missing. For V, J and clone size, that table is used; D and trimming come from the DNA. The table lists roughly 380,000 clones, about 90% of them singletons, with about 3% in the top ten. The V segment lost 7 bases and the J segment 1 base; nucleotides outside the gene matches: 7. CDR1 is MDHEN, CDR2 SYDVKM, per germline. This CDR3 region has 15 residues. Recruits, aged 18 to 89 years, lived in 24 US areas. Grouping used clinical history reported by participants in a survey and questionnaire.

The gene calls are TRBV28 and TRBJ1-1; 9 bases line up with TRBD1. This TCR was sampled from a woman in her twenties or thirties who had recovered from COVID-19. Material for sequencing was PBMCs or T cells enriched from blood (not recorded which). CDR3 sequence reads: CASTLQGARNTEAFF. In DNA form, the CDR3 reads TGTGCCAGCACCTTACAGGGGGCGCGGAACACTGAAGCTTTCTTT.